This TCR beta chain was profiled in a study of blood T cell repertoires in COVID-19. This clone was seen a handful of times. Which cohort a participant joined came from the clinical history participants gave. TCRdb's table, derived via immunoSEQ multiplex PCR, lists solely in-frame clones and lacks some. The sample carries approximately 350,000 clones, roughly four fifths recorded once. The source of this sequence is a woman aged 50 to 65 who had recovered from COVID-19. Sequencing was done on a sample of PBMCs or T cells enriched from blood (not recorded which).

CDR3 sequence reads: CASSPGTEKSPLHF. DNA of the CDR3: TGTGCCAGCAGCCCCGGGACAGAGAAATCACCCCTCCACTTT. The genes are TRBV7-9 and TRBJ1-6; 7 nucleotides line up with TRBD1. Germline V gene lookup returns CDR1 SEHNR and CDR2 FQNEAQ (reference sequence). The J segment lost 10 bases and the V segment lost 5 bases, leaving 8 bases of the junction unmatched. CDR3 length: 14 residues. The complete variable domain, with remaining parts taken from reference TRBV7-9 and TRBJ1-6, reads DTGVSQNPRHKITKRGQNVTFRCDPISEHNRLYWYRQTLGQGPEFLTYFQNEAQLEKSRLLSDRFSAERPKGSFSTLEIQRTEQGDSAMYLCASSPGTEKSPLHFGNGTRLTVT.